This is a list of T cell receptor beta chains from one sample in a study of identical twins. TCRdb independently ran MiXCR on the 5' RACE reads; one entry per CDR3 protein. The table has more than 400,000 distinct CDR3 sequences, about 15% seen once. The same data also went into a second study, on yellow fever vaccine responses in identical twins.

The sample taken for sequencing was CD4+ T cells sorted from blood. The origin of the receptors is a young woman in good health. The CDR3 runs from the conserved cysteine through the conserved F or W. Clone size is stated in some rows and not others, as once, few, many or a class when expanded.

few	TRBV12-3/TRBV12-4	TRBJ2-2	CAEGPTSGLLNTGELFF
NA	TRBV5-1	TRBJ2-7	CASSPSTGSYEQYF
NA	TRBV19	TRBJ2-5	CASSRVWRETQYF
NA	TRBV27	TRBJ2-7	CASGQGIQIIYEQYF
NA	TRBV12-3/TRBV12-4	TRBJ2-1	CASRGGLAGKNEQFF
NA	TRBV20-1	TRBJ2-1	CSAIREINNEQFF
NA	TRBV6-2/TRBV6-3	TRBJ2-1	CASSFGLAYNEQFF
NA	TRBV7-3	TRBJ2-1	CASSLSPGGNDNEQFF
few	TRBV6-1	TRBJ2-3	CASSHGGMGTDTQYF
few	TRBV5-1	TRBJ2-2	CASSQERGATGELFF
NA	TRBV7-9	TRBJ2-2	CASSLATSPNTGELFF
few	TRBV25-1	TRBJ2-1	CASSALPRDSTDNNEQFF
many	TRBV12-3/TRBV12-4	TRBJ2-2	CASNAGLNTGELFF
NA	TRBV20-1	TRBJ2-1	CSARARGSAYNEQFF
NA	TRBV12-3/TRBV12-4	TRBJ1-2	CASSPDRGFGYTF
few	TRBV6-1	TRBJ2-1	CASSQGGRTYNEQFF
few	TRBV24-1	TRBJ2-3	CATSPGLALSTDTQYF
NA	TRBV5-6	TRBJ2-3	CASSSGQPGDTQYF
NA	TRBV6-1	TRBJ1-1	CASYDRGRGLIMNTEAFF
many	TRBV12-3/TRBV12-4	TRBJ1-1	CASSLAGRSSTEAFF
NA	TRBV10-3	TRBJ1-1	CAISDGGAEAFF
few	TRBV5-1	TRBJ1-3	CASSQQQGATIYF
few	TRBV11-2	TRBJ1-4	CASGFWGGDNEKLFF
NA	TRBV7-6	TRBJ2-5	CASSLVPARETQYF
NA	TRBV15	TRBJ2-7	CATSRGQGNYEQYF
few	TRBV12-3/TRBV12-4	TRBJ2-7	CASSLAGQGAYEQYF
NA	TRBV4-1	TRBJ1-1	CASSQGRYTEAFF
NA	TRBV6-5	TRBJ2-1	CASSYWASGKGYEQFF
many	TRBV10-3	TRBJ2-7	CAISEGSGARYEQYF
NA	TRBV20-1	TRBJ2-2	CSAPAVHSYTGELFF
many	TRBV24-1	TRBJ2-1	CATSDWTSRNEQFF
few	TRBV24-1	TRBJ2-2	CATSVIGGELFF
few	TRBV14	TRBJ1-1	CASSPRQGPLNTEAFF
few	TRBV11-2	TRBJ1-4	CASSWTRGTNEKLFF
NA	TRBV28	TRBJ2-7	CASSWTGRIYEQYF
many	TRBV5-1	TRBJ2-5	CASSLGRQGETQYF
NA	TRBV24-1	TRBJ2-5	CATSDLQGGKETQYF
many	TRBV5-1	TRBJ2-3	CASSPGGATDTQYF
few	TRBV3-1	TRBJ1-2	CASSQGALRGDGYTF
NA	TRBV11-2	TRBJ2-1	CASSTSGKSSYNEQFF